This T cell receptor (beta chain) was sequenced during a study of monozygotic twins with inflammatory bowel disease. The CDR3 extends over 13 amino acids. For every donor, one blood sample of approximately 2.5 ml was drawn. With respect to this clonotype: The target antigen is unknown.

No DNA is given; TCRdb re-called the 5' RACE reads and lists each CDR3 protein once. The sample includes over 200,000 distinct CDR3 sequences. Whole-study findings and limits: Discrimination among different T cell subtypes was not achievable. IBD patients exhibited fewer clonotypes shared with other individuals than healthy twins, particularly with disease activity. Among twins, concordant and discordant pairs did not differ in repertoire similarity, possibly from limited power.

The sequence was obtained from a human donor with ulcerative colitis or Crohn's disease, or a healthy co-twin of an affected twin (not recorded which). This chain joins TRBV12-3 or TRBV12-4 and TRBJ1-1; TCRdb gives TRBD1 as the D gene, but with no DNA this cannot be confirmed. The sequencing input was blood. CDR3 sequence reads: CASSRDSNTEAFF.